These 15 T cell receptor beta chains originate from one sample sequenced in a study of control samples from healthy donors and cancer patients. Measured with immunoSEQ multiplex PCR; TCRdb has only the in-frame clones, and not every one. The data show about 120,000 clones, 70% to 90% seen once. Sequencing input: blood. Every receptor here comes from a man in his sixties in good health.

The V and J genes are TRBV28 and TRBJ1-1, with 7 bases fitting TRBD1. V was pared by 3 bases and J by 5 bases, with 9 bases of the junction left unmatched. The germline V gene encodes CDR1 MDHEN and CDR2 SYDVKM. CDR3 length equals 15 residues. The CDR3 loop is CASSFGDSRTTEAFF. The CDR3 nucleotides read TGTGCCAGCAGTTTCGGGGACAGCCGAACGACTGAAGCTTTCTTT.

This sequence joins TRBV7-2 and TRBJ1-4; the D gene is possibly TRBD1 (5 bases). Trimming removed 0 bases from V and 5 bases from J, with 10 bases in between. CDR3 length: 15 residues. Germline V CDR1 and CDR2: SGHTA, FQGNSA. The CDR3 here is CASSLAGASNEKLFF. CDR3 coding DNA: TGTGCCAGCAGCTTAGCAGGGGCGTCGAATGAAAAACTGTTTTTT.

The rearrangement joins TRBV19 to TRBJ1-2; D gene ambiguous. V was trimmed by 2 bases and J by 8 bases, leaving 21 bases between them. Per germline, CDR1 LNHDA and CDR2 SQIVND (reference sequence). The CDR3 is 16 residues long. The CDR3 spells CASSIPIRGSLGGYTF. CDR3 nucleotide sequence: TGTGCCAGTAGTATACCTATCCGGGGATCGCTGGGAGGCTACACCTTC. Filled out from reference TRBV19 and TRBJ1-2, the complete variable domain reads DGGITQSPKYLFRKEGQNVTLSCEQNLNHDAMYWYRQDPGQGLRLIYYSQIVNDFQKGDIAEGYSVSREKKESFPLTVTSAQKNPTAFYLCASSIPIRGSLGGYTFGSGTRLTVV.

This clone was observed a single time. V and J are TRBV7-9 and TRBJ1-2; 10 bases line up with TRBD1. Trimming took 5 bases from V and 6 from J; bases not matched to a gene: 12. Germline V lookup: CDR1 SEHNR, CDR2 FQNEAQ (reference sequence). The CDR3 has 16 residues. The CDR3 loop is CASSPNPGQGFDGYTF. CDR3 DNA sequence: TGTGCCAGCAGCCCTAATCCGGGACAGGGGTTTGATGGCTACACCTTC.

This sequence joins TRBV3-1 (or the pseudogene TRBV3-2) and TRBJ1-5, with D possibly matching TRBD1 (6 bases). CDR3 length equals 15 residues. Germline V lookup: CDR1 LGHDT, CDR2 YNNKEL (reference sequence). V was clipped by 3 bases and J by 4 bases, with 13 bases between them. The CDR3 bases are TGTGCCAGCAGCCAGGGGGCTACGGGTAATCAGCCCCAGCATTTT. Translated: CASSQGATGNQPQHF.

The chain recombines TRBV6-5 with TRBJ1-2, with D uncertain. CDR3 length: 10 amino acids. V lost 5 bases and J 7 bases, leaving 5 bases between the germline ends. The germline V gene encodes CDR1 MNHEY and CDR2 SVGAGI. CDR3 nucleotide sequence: TGTGCCAGCAGTATGGTTGGCTACACCTTC. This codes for CASSMVGYTF.

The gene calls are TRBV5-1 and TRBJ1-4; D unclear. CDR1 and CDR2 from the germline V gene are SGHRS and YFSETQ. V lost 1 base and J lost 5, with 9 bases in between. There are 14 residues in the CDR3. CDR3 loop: CASSLSADNEKLFF. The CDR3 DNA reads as TGCGCCAGCAGCTTGTCAGCCGACAATGAAAAACTGTTTTTT.

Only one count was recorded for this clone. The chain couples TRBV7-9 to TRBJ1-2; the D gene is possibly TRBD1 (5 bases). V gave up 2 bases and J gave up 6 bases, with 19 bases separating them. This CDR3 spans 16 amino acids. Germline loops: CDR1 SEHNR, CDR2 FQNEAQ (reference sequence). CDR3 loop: CASSLLSLTGSDGYTF. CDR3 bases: TGTGCCAGCAGCTTATTGTCCCTAACAGGCAGCGATGGCTACACCTTC.

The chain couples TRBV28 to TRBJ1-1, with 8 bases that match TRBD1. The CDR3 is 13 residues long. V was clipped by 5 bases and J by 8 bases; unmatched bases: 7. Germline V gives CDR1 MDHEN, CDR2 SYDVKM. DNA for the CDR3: TGTGCCAGCAGTATGGACAGGGAAGGGGAAGCTTTCTTT. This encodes CASSMDREGEAFF.

CDR3 DNA sequence: TGTGCCAGCGTCCCTCTTTCCTCTTTCAATGAGCAGTTCTTC. As protein: CASVPLSSFNEQFF. The chain combines TRBV28 with TRBJ2-1, with D uncertain. The ends were cut back, 8 bases at V and 6 bases at J, with 17 bases in the middle. Germline CDR1 MDHEN, CDR2 SYDVKM. The CDR3 length is 14 residues. Together with reference TRBV28 and TRBJ2-1, the CDR3 gives the full variable domain: DVKVTQSSRYLVKRTGEKVFLECVQDMDHENMFWYRQDPGLGLRLIYFSYDVKMKEKGDIPEGYSVSREKKERFSLILESASTNQTSMYLCASVPLSSFNEQFFGPGTRLTVL.

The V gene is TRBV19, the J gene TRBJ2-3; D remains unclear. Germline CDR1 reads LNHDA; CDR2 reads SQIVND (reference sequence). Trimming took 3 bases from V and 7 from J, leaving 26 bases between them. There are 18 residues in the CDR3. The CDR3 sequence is CASSIVPIGPSLTYTQYF. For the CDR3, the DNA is TGTGCCAGTAGTATCGTTCCCATAGGGCCATCCCTAACTTATACGCAGTATTTT.

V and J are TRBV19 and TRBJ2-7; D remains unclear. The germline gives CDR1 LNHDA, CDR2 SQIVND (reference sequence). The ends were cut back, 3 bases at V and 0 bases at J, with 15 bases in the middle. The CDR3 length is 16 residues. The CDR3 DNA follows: TGTGCCAGTAGTATCCTTCCCGGGTTCAGCTCCTACGAGCAGTACTTC. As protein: CASSILPGFSSYEQYF.

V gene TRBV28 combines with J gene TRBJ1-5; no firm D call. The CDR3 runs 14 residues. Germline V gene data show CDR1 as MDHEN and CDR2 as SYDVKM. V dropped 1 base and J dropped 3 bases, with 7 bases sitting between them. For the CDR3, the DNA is TGTGCCAGCAGTTTATTGGGCGCCAATCAGCCCCAGCATTTT. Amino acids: CASSLLGANQPQHF.

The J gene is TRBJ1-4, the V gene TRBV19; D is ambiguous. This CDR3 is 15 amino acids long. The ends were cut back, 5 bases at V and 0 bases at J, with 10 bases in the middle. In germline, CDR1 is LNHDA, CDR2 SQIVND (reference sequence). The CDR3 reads CASSPMGATNEKLFF. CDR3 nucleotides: TGTGCCAGTAGTCCCATGGGAGCAACTAATGAAAAACTGTTTTTT. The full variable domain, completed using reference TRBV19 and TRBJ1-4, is DGGITQSPKYLFRKEGQNVTLSCEQNLNHDAMYWYRQDPGQGLRLIYYSQIVNDFQKGDIAEGYSVSREKKESFPLTVTSAQKNPTAFYLCASSPMGATNEKLFFGSGTQLSVL.

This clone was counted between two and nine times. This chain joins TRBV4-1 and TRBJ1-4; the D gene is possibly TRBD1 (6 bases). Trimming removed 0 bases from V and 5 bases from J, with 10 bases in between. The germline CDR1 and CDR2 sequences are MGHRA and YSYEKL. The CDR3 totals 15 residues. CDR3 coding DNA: TGCGCCAGCAGCCAAGATTGGACAGCAAATGAAAAACTGTTTTTT. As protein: CASSQDWTANEKLFF.